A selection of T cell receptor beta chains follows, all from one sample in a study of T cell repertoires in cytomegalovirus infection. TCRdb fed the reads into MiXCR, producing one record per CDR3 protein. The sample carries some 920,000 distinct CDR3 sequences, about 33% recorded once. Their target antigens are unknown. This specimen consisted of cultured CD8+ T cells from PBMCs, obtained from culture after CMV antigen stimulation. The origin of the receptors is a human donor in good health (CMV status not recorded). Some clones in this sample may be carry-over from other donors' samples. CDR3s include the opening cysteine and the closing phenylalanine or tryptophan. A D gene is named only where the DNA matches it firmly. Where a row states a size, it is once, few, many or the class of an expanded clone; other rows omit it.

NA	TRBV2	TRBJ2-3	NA	CASFTFPDTQYF	TGTGCCAGCTTCACATTCCCAGATACGCAGTATTTT
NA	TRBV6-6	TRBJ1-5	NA	CATGQNQPQHF	TGTGCCACCGGACAGAATCAGCCCCAGCATTTT
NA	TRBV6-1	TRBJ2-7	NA	CASIEEGAYEQYF	TGTGCCAGCATTGAAGAGGGAGCCTACGAGCAGTACTTC
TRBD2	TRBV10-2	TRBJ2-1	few	CASITGTSSYNEQFF	TGCGCCAGCATTACAGGGACTAGCTCCTACAATGAGCAGTTCTTC
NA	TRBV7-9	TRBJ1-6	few	CASSLVGQGLGSPLHF	TGTGCCAGCAGCTTAGTGGGGCAGGGTCTTGGTTCACCCCTCCACTTT
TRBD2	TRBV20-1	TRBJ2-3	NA	CSARTSGRAIDTQYF	TGCAGTGCCAGGACTAGCGGGAGGGCAATAGATACGCAGTATTTT
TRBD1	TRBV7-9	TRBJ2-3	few	CASSLGDRGLRVSDTQYF	TGTGCCAGCAGCTTAGGGGACAGGGGGCTGAGGGTATCAGATACGCAGTATTTT
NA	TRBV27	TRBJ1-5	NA	CASAGSSNQPQHF	TGTGCCAGCGCGGGGAGTTCCAATCAGCCCCAGCATTTT
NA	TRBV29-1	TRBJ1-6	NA	CSALLGSYNSPLHF	TGCAGCGCCCTGCTAGGTTCCTATAATTCACCCCTCCACTTT
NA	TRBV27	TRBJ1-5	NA	CASSLSGAQPQHF	TGTGCCAGCAGTTTATCCGGGGCCCAGCCCCAGCATTTT
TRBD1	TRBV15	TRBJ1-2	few	CATSRVTGGGFYGYTF	TGTGCCACCAGCAGAGTGACAGGGGGAGGCTTCTATGGCTACACCTTC
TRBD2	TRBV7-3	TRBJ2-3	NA	CASSWAAGGRTDTQYF	TGTGCCAGCAGCTGGGCGGCGGGGGGGCGCACAGATACGCAGTATTTT
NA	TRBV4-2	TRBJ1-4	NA	CANSYRDEGEKLFF	TGTGCCAACAGCTACCGGGATGAGGGGGAAAAACTGTTTTTT
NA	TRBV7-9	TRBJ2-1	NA	CASSARGGNEQFF	TGTGCCAGCAGCGCCAGGGGTGGCAATGAGCAGTTCTTC
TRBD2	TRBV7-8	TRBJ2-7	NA	CASSLVGGAGRTYEQYF	TGTGCCAGCAGCTTAGTAGGTGGAGCGGGAAGAACCTACGAGCAGTACTTC
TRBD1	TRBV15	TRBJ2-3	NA	CATSTRQGAYVDTQYF	TGTGCCACCAGCACGCGACAGGGGGCTTATGTAGATACGCAGTATTTT
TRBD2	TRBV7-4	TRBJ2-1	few	CAGNREESYNEQFF	TGTGCCGGTAACCGGGAGGAGAGCTACAATGAGCAGTTCTTC
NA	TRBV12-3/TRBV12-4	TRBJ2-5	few	CASSLVGGHGETQYF	TGTGCCAGCAGTTTGGTGGGGGGGCATGGAGAGACCCAGTACTTC
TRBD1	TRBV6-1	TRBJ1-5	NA	CASSNGQGHQPQHF	TGTGCCAGCAGTAACGGACAGGGCCATCAGCCCCAGCATTTT
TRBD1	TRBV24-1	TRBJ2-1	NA	CATSDLQGEDDEQFF	TGTGCCACCAGTGATTTACAGGGGGAGGACGACGAGCAGTTCTTC
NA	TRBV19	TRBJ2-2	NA	CASSIDPVAGELFF	TGTGCCAGTAGTATAGATCCGGTGGCCGGGGAGCTGTTTTTT
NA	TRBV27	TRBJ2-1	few	CASSLYVGGPSNEQFF	TGTGCCAGCAGTTTATACGTCGGGGGGCCCTCCAATGAGCAGTTCTTC
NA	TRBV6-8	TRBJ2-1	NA	CANSYSGGPSYNEQFF	TGTGCCAACAGTTACTCTGGGGGGCCCTCCTACAATGAGCAGTTCTTC
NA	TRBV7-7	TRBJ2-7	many	CASSLAADYEQYF	TGTGCTAGCAGCTTAGCGGCAGACTACGAGCAGTACTTC
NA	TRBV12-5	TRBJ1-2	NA	CASGLGGGAGGYTF	TGTGCTAGTGGCTTGGGGGGGGGCGCGGGTGGCTACACCTTC
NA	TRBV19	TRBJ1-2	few	CASSIREGRVYGYTF	TGTGCCAGTAGTATAAGAGAGGGGAGAGTCTATGGCTACACCTTC
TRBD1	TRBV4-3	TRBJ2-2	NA	CASSQDSGQGANTGELFF	TGCGCCAGCAGCCAAGATTCAGGACAGGGGGCGAACACCGGGGAGCTGTTTTTT
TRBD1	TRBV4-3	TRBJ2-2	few	CASSQDKTGVGELFF	TGCGCCAGCAGCCAAGATAAGACAGGGGTCGGGGAGCTGTTTTTT
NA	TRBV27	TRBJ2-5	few	CASSLGLWPRRETQYF	TGTGCCAGCAGTTTAGGTCTGTGGCCTCGTAGGGAGACCCAGTACTTC
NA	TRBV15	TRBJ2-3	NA	CATQVAVGPSRNTQYF	TGTGCCACCCAAGTGGCAGTGGGCCCCTCCCGGAATACGCAGTATTTT
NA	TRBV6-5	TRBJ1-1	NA	CASSYARGLGTEAFF	TGTGCCAGCAGTTACGCCAGGGGATTAGGCACTGAAGCTTTCTTT
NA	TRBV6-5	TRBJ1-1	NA	CASSYTLSGTGAFF	TGTGCCAGCAGTTATACCCTTTCCGGGACGGGAGCTTTCTTT
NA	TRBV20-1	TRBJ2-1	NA	CSATRGGYNEQFF	TGCAGTGCTACGAGGGGAGGTTACAATGAGCAGTTCTTC
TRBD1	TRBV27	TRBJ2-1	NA	CASSPTGAWGEQFF	TGTGCCAGCAGCCCGACAGGGGCTTGGGGTGAGCAGTTCTTC
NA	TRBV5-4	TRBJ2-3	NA	CASGDSDTQYF	TGTGCCAGCGGGGACTCGGATACGCAGTATTTT